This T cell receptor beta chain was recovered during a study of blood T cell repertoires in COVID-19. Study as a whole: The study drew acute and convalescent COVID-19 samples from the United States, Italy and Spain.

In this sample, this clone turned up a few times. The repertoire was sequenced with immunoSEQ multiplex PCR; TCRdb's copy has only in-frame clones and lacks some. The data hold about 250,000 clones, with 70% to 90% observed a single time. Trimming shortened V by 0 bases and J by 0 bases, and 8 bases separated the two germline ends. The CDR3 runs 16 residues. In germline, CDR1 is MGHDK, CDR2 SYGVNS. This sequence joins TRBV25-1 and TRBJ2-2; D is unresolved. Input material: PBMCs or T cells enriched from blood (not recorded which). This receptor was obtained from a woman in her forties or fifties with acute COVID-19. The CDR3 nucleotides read TGTGCCAGCAGTGAATATGTGACAACGAACACCGGGGAGCTGTTTTTT. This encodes CASSEYVTTNTGELFF.